Below, one TCR beta chain is given with its context. Antigen unknown. The data were obtained in a study of cytomegalovirus exposure and HLA in healthy donors. Study-wide findings and caveats: Among TCR beta chains, those listed as cytomegalovirus-associated numbered 164. Later analysis indicated greater clonal expansion among HLA-associated TCR beta chains than among equally common other chains.

This PCR relied on a set of 60 Vbeta primers and 13 Jbeta primers. Repertoires were generated with immunoSEQ multiplex PCR, while TCRdb's copy carries only in-frame clones and drops some. The sample includes about 200,000 clones, roughly 68% of them seen just once. Germline V gene sequence: CDR1 MGHRA, CDR2 YSYEKL. V lost 5 bases and J lost 0; bases outside the gene matches: 16. The CDR3 loop spans 18 amino acids. The TCR comes from a woman aged 25-40 years in good health and CMV-seronegative. Specimen: PBMCs. The gene calls are TRBV4-1 and TRBJ2-7; 7 bases match TRBD2. The CDR3 nucleotides read TGCGCCAGCAGCTTGGACCGCGGGGGTCTAGACCTCTCCTACGAGCAGTACTTC. It specifies CASSLDRGGLDLSYEQYF.